This T cell receptor beta chain was sequenced during a study of T cells after yellow fever vaccination. Whole-study findings and limits: Clonotype sharing between CD4 and CD8 compartments was small. Researchers cautioned that FACS-sorted repertoires could harbor abundant clonotypes contaminating from the bulk population.

5'RACE template switching added a universal primer site and UMIs to TCR cDNA. Each CDR3 protein gets one entry after TCRdb re-called the 5' RACE reads with MiXCR. The sample consists of just under 600,000 distinct CDR3 sequences, about 13% of them appearing once. As for this clonotype: No antigen is known for it.

Trimming took off 3 bases at V and 2 bases at J, with 19 bases between the two ends. CDR1 and CDR2 from the germline V gene are SGHKS and YYEKEE (reference sequence). The CDR3 runs to 17 residues. This TCR derives from a man aged 30-40 years who received the YFV17D yellow fever vaccine. The specimen was PBMCs, collected on the day of the yellow fever booster vaccination. The chain recombines TRBV5-5 with TRBJ2-3; D assignment may be TRBD1 or TRBD2 (5 bases each). The CDR3 nucleotides are TGTGCCAGCAGCTGGGACCACTATATGCAATACACAGATACGCAGTATTTT. It translates to CASSWDHYMQYTDTQYF.